The 10 T cell receptor beta chains below all came from one sample that was sequenced in a study of OX40 agonist ivuxolimab in advanced cancers. Assay used: immunoSEQ multiplex PCR; TCRdb lists only in-frame clones, some missing. The data show just over 60,000 clones, roughly 90% seen once. This specimen was CD4+ or CD8+ T cells sorted from blood, taken in a trial of the OX40 agonist ivuxolimab. These receptors all come from an adult with an advanced solid tumor such as melanoma, head and neck, liver or kidney cancer.

CDR3 residues: CASSLSRRGHYEQYF. The CDR3 nucleotides are TGTGCCAGCAGCTTAAGTCGGCGGGGGCACTACGAGCAGTACTTC. The chain carries TRBV11-1 and TRBJ2-7, with a tentative D call TRBD2 (7 bases). From germline, CDR1 is SGHAT and CDR2 FQDESV (reference sequence). This CDR3 region has 15 residues. V lost 2 bases and J lost 3, with 14 bases in between.

This clone was found once. This chain uses TRBV11-2 with TRBJ2-5, with D possibly matching TRBD1 (6 bases). Deletions cut 6 bases from V and 7 bases from J, with 18 bases between. This CDR3 contains 14 residues. Germline V lookup: CDR1 SGHAT, CDR2 FQNNGV. The CDR3 DNA reads TGTGCCAGCAGTTCCGGGACACCCAAGTTGACCCAGTACTTC. Its protein product is CASSSGTPKLTQYF.

The genes are TRBV5-1 and TRBJ2-3; 11 bases agree with TRBD2. The germline V gene encodes CDR1 SGHRS and CDR2 YFSETQ. This CDR3 contains 17 residues. Germline trimming cut 2 bases from V and 2 bases from J; bases unmatched to any gene: 7. This chain's CDR3 is CASSLGSGGANTDTQYF. In DNA, the CDR3 is TGCGCCAGCAGCTTAGGTAGCGGGGGGGCTAACACAGATACGCAGTATTTT.

The chain joins TRBV5-1 to TRBJ2-2; tentatively, D is TRBD2 (5 bases). CDR1 and CDR2 from the germline V gene are SGHRS and YFSETQ. CDR3 length: 12 amino acids. V lost 2 bases and J lost 6, with 5 bases in between. The CDR3 DNA reads as TGCGCCAGCAGCTTCGGGGCCGGGGAGCTGTTTTTT. This encodes CASSFGAGELFF.

The CDR3 DNA reads TGTGCCAGCAACCGTCTCTCTGGGGCCAACGTCCTGACTTTC. It codes for CASNRLSGANVLTF. J is TRBJ2-6 and V is TRBV2, with D hard to call. The V and J ends lost 7 bases and 0 bases respectively, with 7 bases between them. Germline V CDR1 and CDR2: SNHLY, FYNNEI. CDR3 length: 14 residues.

V and J are TRBV6-1 and TRBJ1-2, with 7 bases matching TRBD1. CDR3 size: 14 residues. CDR1 and CDR2 from the germline V gene are MNHNS and SASEGT. With 2 bases clipped from V and 3 bases from J, the junction kept 3 bases outside the gene matches. DNA of the CDR3: TGTGCCAGCAGTGAAACTCAGGGGGACTATGGCTACACCTTC. Translated: CASSETQGDYGYTF.

This clone was seen once. This chain uses TRBV5-8 with TRBJ2-2, with unresolved D. Germline V gene sequence: CDR1 SGHTS, CDR2 YDEGEE. This CDR3 spans 13 amino acids. V lost 4 bases and J lost 0, with 4 bases in between. The CDR3 DNA is TGTGCCAGCAGCCGGACGAACACCGGGGAGCTGTTTTTT. Translated, it gives CASSRTNTGELFF.

The V call is TRBV30, the J call TRBJ2-5; TRBD2 agrees at 7 bases. J gave up 5 bases and V 0 bases, and 6 bases lay outside the gene matches. Germline V gene sequence: CDR1 GTSNPN, CDR2 SVGIG (reference sequence). This CDR3 is built from 14 residues. DNA for the CDR3: TGTGCCTGGAGTGTACTTGGCGGGAGCGAGACCCAGTACTTC. Residues: CAWSVLGGSETQYF. Based on the CDR3 plus reference TRBV30 and TRBJ2-5, the full variable domain is SQTIHQWPATLVQPVGSPLSLECTVEGTSNPNLYWYRQAAGRGLQLLFYSVGIGQISSEVPQNLSASRPQDRQFILSSKKLLLSDSGFYLCAWSVLGGSETQYFGPGTRLLVL.

The J gene is TRBJ1-1, the V gene TRBV4-1, with a tentative D call TRBD1 (6 bases). V was cut by 8 bases and J by 3 bases, with 13 bases left in between. This CDR3 has 13 amino acids. Germline CDR1 reads MGHRA; CDR2 reads YSYEKL. CDR3 region: CASLGTGYTEAFF. For the CDR3, the DNA is TGCGCCAGCCTCGGCACAGGGTACACTGAAGCTTTCTTT.

The rearrangement uses TRBV28 and TRBJ1-1, with 7 nucleotides matching TRBD1. CDR1 MDHEN and CDR2 SYDVKM come from the germline V gene. With V trimmed by 1 base and J by 11 bases, 13 bases remained unmatched. The CDR3 runs 15 residues. CDR3 sequence (DNA): TGTGCCAGCAGTTTATCTCCGGGACAGACATCAGAGGCTTTCTTT. It encodes CASSLSPGQTSEAFF. The variable domain in full, completed from reference TRBV28 and TRBJ1-1, reads DVKVTQSSRYLVKRTGEKVFLECVQDMDHENMFWYRQDPGLGLRLIYFSYDVKMKEKGDIPEGYSVSREKKERFSLILESASTNQTSMYLCASSLSPGQTSEAFFGQGTRLTVV.